A single sample gave rise to the 3 T cell receptor beta chains below, sequenced in a study of ipilimumab plus nivolumab after autologous stem cell transplantation. The table came from immunoSEQ multiplex PCR; TCRdb's copy has only in-frame clones and leaves some out. The table has several thousand clones, roughly 73% seen once. This specimen consisted of PBMCs, obtained in a trial of ipilimumab plus nivolumab as post-transplant consolidation. The origin of the receptors is a female donor with multiple myeloma.

The chain combines TRBV7-7 with TRBJ2-3; 9 bases match TRBD2. V was pared by 5 bases and J by 2 bases, with 5 bases of the junction left unmatched. The CDR3 covers 15 residues. Germline-derived CDR1 and CDR2 are SSHAT and FNYEAQ (reference sequence). DNA for the CDR3: TGTGCCAGCAGCGAAGGACTAGCGAACACAGATACGCAGTATTTT. This sequence encodes CASSEGLANTDTQYF.

This clone is judged medium-sized. The chain employs TRBV5-1 and TRBJ2-7; D is perhaps TRBD1 (7 bases). This CDR3 is 16 amino acids long. From germline, CDR1 is SGHRS and CDR2 YFSETQ. Trimming left V 4 bases short and J 0 bases short, with 17 bases between. This CDR3 reads CASSRGTAYLSYEQYF. CDR3 DNA sequence: TGCGCCAGCAGCCGCGGGACAGCTTACCTCTCCTACGAGCAGTACTTC.

The table lists this clone with a few counts. The chain recombines TRBV6-5 with TRBJ2-1, with D possibly being TRBD1 (5 bases). V was pared by 5 bases and J by 6 bases, with 11 bases between. This CDR3 comprises 13 residues. From germline, CDR1 is MNHEY and CDR2 SVGAGI. This CDR3 is CASSQDRGNEQFF. The CDR3 coding sequence is TGTGCCAGCAGTCAAGATAGGGGCAATGAGCAGTTCTTC.